Below, 21 T cell receptor beta chains from the same sample are listed, as sequenced in a study of OX40 agonist ivuxolimab in advanced cancers. Data came from immunoSEQ multiplex PCR; TCRdb stores just in-frame clones and leaves some out. The sample shows 100,000 or so clones, more than 75% of them seen only once. This material consisted of CD4+ or CD8+ T cells sorted from blood, taken in a trial of the OX40 agonist ivuxolimab. The source of these receptors is an adult with an advanced solid tumor such as melanoma, head and neck, liver or kidney cancer.

The chain links TRBV18 to TRBJ2-2, with D uncertain. Germline-derived CDR1 and CDR2 are KGHSH and LQKENI. Between the trimmed V and J ends, which lost 6 bases and 0 bases, there was a span of 8 bases. The CDR3 length is 14 residues. For the CDR3, the DNA is TGTGCCAGCTCGTTCCGGACGAACACCGGGGAGCTGTTTTTT. It translates to CASSFRTNTGELFF.

The rearrangement uses TRBV9 and TRBJ2-2; tentatively, D is TRBD1 or TRBD2 (6 bases each). Trimming removed 0 bases at V and 5 bases at J, with 14 bases between. Germline CDR1 reads SGDLS; CDR2 reads YYNGEE. The CDR3 runs 16 residues. CDR3 residues: CASSVGRGLGTGELFF. The CDR3 nucleotides read TGTGCCAGCAGCGTAGGTCGGGGGCTAGGAACCGGGGAGCTGTTTTTT.

The J gene is TRBJ1-2, the V gene TRBV5-1; 10 bases align to TRBD1. V shed 0 bases, J shed 8 bases, and the junction held 7 bases outside the gene matches. Germline CDR1 is SGHRS and CDR2 is YFSETQ. This CDR3 has 15 residues. The CDR3 is CASSLDTDRGRGYTF. The CDR3 DNA sequence: TGCGCCAGCAGCTTGGATACGGACAGGGGGAGAGGCTACACCTTC.

The V call is TRBV4-1, the J call TRBJ1-5; D is uncertain. The CDR3 totals 15 residues. The germline V gene encodes CDR1 MGHRA and CDR2 YSYEKL. Trimming left V 1 base short and J 7 bases short, with 14 bases between. The CDR3 loop reads CASSQGVGVRQPQHF. The CDR3 coding sequence is TGCGCCAGCAGCCAAGGGGTGGGAGTTAGACAGCCCCAGCATTTT.

The rearrangement joins TRBV6-5 to TRBJ1-3, with D unresolved. Trimming cost V 8 bases and J 4 bases, with 6 bases left between them. Germline V gives CDR1 MNHEY, CDR2 SVGAGI. This CDR3 has 11 amino acids. CDR3 DNA: TGTGCCAGCGGGCGCGGAAACACCATATATTTT. It is translated as CASGRGNTIYF.

V is TRBV5-4 and J is TRBJ2-1; weak D call: TRBD2 (7 bases). Germline V gene lookup returns CDR1 SGHNT and CDR2 YYREEE (reference sequence). The CDR3 covers 15 residues. Trimming shortened V by 2 bases and J by 5 bases, and 14 bases separated the two germline ends. The DNA of the CDR3 is TGTGCCAGCAGCTTCGGGGGGCCAGCAAACAATGAGCAGTTCTTC. It translates to CASSFGGPANNEQFF. Full variable domain (outside the CDR3, taken from reference TRBV5-4 and TRBJ2-1): ETGVTQSPTHLIKTRGQQVTLRCSSQSGHNTVSWYQQALGQGPQFIFQYYREEENGRGNFPPRFSGLQFPNYSSELNVNALELDDSALYLCASSFGGPANNEQFFGPGTRLTVL.

This chain connects TRBV5-1 to TRBJ2-7, with D tentatively TRBD1 or TRBD2 (6 bases each). V was clipped by 7 bases and J by 0 bases, with 14 bases between them. CDR1 is SGHRS and CDR2 is YFSETQ in the germline V gene. This CDR3 has 14 residues. CDR3 protein: CASRLGGHSYEQYF. DNA of the CDR3: TGCGCCAGCCGCCTCGGGGGCCACTCCTACGAGCAGTACTTC. Filled out from reference TRBV5-1 and TRBJ2-7, the complete variable domain reads KAGVTQTPRYLIKTRGQQVTLSCSPISGHRSVSWYQQTPGQGLQFLFEYFSETQRNKGNFPGRFSGRQFSNSRSEMNVSTLELGDSALYLCASRLGGHSYEQYFGPGTRLTVT.

V gene TRBV21-1 combines with J gene TRBJ2-1. TRBV21-1 is recorded as a pseudogene. The CDR3 is 19 residues long. In nucleotides, the CDR3 is TGTGCCAGCAGCGCGCGGGACAAGGTCCCACGGGGCTCCTACAATGAGCAGTTCTTC. It specifies CASSARDKVPRGSYNEQFF.

The V call is TRBV5-4, the J call TRBJ2-5, with TRBD1 matching 7 bases. The CDR3 extends over 15 amino acids. The germline V gene has CDR1 SGHNT and CDR2 YYREEE (reference sequence). Trimming took 5 bases from V and 2 from J; bases not matched to a gene: 9. Written as DNA, the CDR3 is TGTGCCAGCAGACCCACCCGACAGGGACAAGAGACCCAGTACTTC. It specifies CASRPTRQGQETQYF.

The chain joins TRBV19 to TRBJ1-2; 10 bases are shared with TRBD1. This CDR3 region has 13 residues. The V and J ends lost 7 bases and 2 bases, in that order; junction bases with no gene match: 1. CDR1 is LNHDA and CDR2 is SQIVND in the germline V gene (reference sequence). CDR3 protein: CASMGQGNYGYTF. In DNA, the CDR3 is TGTGCCAGTATGGGACAGGGGAACTATGGCTACACCTTC.

This chain joins TRBV7-9 and TRBJ1-1; D is perhaps TRBD1 (5 bases). The germline V gene has CDR1 SEHNR and CDR2 FQNEAQ (reference sequence). Trimming removed 2 bases at V and 4 bases at J, with 11 bases between. This CDR3 spans 14 amino acids. Here the CDR3 reads CASSLNMGGTEAFF. The CDR3 region has the DNA TGTGCCAGCAGCTTAAACATGGGGGGCACTGAAGCTTTCTTT.

CDR3 protein: CASSPPGTGLMANEKLFF. CDR3 coding DNA: TGTGCCAGCAGCCCCCCCGGGACAGGGCTAATGGCTAATGAAAAACTGTTTTTT. The chain recombines TRBV9 with TRBJ1-4; 9 bases align to TRBD1. This CDR3 spans 18 amino acids. Germline V gene data show CDR1 as SGDLS and CDR2 as YYNGEE. The J segment lost 3 bases and the V segment lost 4 bases, leaving 13 bases of the junction unmatched.

The gene calls are TRBV7-8 and TRBJ1-1; D may be TRBD1 (6 bases). The CDR3 consists of 17 residues. V was shortened by 4 bases and J by 0 bases, with 18 bases between the two germline ends. Germline CDR1 is SGHVS and CDR2 is FQNEAQ. The CDR3: CASSSGLGGSLNTEAFF. The DNA for the CDR3 is TGTGCCAGCAGCTCTGGTTTAGGGGGGTCTTTGAACACTGAAGCTTTCTTT.

The chain couples TRBV4-1 to TRBJ2-5; a weak D match, TRBD2 (5 bases). V was pared by 4 bases and J by 4 bases, with 10 bases between. CDR1 is MGHRA, CDR2 YSYEKL, per germline. This CDR3 comprises 13 residues. This CDR3 reads CASSLARTETQYF. CDR3 sequence (DNA): TGCGCCAGCAGCCTAGCGAGAACAGAGACCCAGTACTTC.

This chain joins TRBV5-4 and TRBJ2-6; D is ambiguous. V gave up 0 bases and J gave up 1 base, with 11 bases separating them. This CDR3 is 17 amino acids long. Germline CDR1 is SGHNT and CDR2 is YYREEE (reference sequence). CDR3 nucleotides: TGTGCCAGCAGCTTGGCCCTTCGAGGTTCTGGGGCCAACGTCCTGACTTTC. It encodes CASSLALRGSGANVLTF. The whole variable domain, remainder taken from reference TRBV5-4 and TRBJ2-6, is ETGVTQSPTHLIKTRGQQVTLRCSSQSGHNTVSWYQQALGQGPQFIFQYYREEENGRGNFPPRFSGLQFPNYSSELNVNALELDDSALYLCASSLALRGSGANVLTFGAGSRLTVL.

The chain recombines TRBV19 with TRBJ1-5, with D unclear. The germline V gene encodes CDR1 LNHDA and CDR2 SQIVND (reference sequence). The germline V and J ends were trimmed by 2 bases and 0 bases, with 11 bases remaining between them. The CDR3 runs 16 residues. The CDR3 sequence is CASSIRSHDSNQPQHF. The CDR3 DNA sequence: TGTGCCAGTAGTATAAGGTCCCACGATAGCAATCAGCCCCAGCATTTT. The whole variable domain, filled in from reference TRBV19 and TRBJ1-5, reads DGGITQSPKYLFRKEGQNVTLSCEQNLNHDAMYWYRQDPGQGLRLIYYSQIVNDFQKGDIAEGYSVSREKKESFPLTVTSAQKNPTAFYLCASSIRSHDSNQPQHFGDGTRLSIL.

V and J are TRBV18 and TRBJ2-2; 8 nucleotides align to TRBD1. J lost 2 bases, V lost 3 bases, and 14 bases had no gene match. Germline lookup yields CDR1 KGHSH and CDR2 LQKENI. The CDR3 consists of 19 residues. CDR3 sequence reads: CASSPRLLTGDSNTGELFF. As DNA, the CDR3 is TGTGCCAGCTCACCTCGTCTCTTGACAGGGGACTCTAACACCGGGGAGCTGTTTTTT.

The rearrangement links TRBV5-5 to TRBJ1-2, with D uncertain. Deletions cut 1 base from V and 2 bases from J, with 9 bases between. The CDR3 sequence is 14 residues long. Germline assignment: CDR1 SGHKS and CDR2 YYEKEE (reference sequence). This CDR3 reads CASSLRESNYGYTF. The CDR3 DNA is TGTGCCAGCAGCTTGCGGGAATCCAACTATGGCTACACCTTC. Combining the CDR3 with reference TRBV5-5 and TRBJ1-2 gives the whole variable domain DAGVTQSPTHLIKTRGQQVTLRCSPISGHKSVSWYQQVLGQGPQFIFQYYEKEERGRGNFPDRFSARQFPNYSSELNVNALLLGDSALYLCASSLRESNYGYTFGSGTRLTVV.

This sequence joins TRBV18 and TRBJ1-2; 11 nucleotides align to TRBD1. From germline, CDR1 is KGHSH and CDR2 LQKENI. The ends lost 3 bases at V and 8 bases at J; junction bases unmatched: 11. This CDR3 region has 16 residues. The CDR3 nucleotides are TGTGCCAGCTCACCGGGACAGGGGGGACAGATATCGGGCTACACCTTC. It is translated as CASSPGQGGQISGYTF. Variable domain in full (rest from reference TRBV18 and TRBJ1-2): NAGVMQNPRHLVRRRGQEARLRCSPMKGHSHVYWYRQLPEEGLKFMVYLQKENIIDESGMPKERFSAEFPKEGPSILRIQQVVRGDSAAYFCASSPGQGGQISGYTFGSGTRLTVV.

V gene TRBV6-5 combines with J gene TRBJ2-7; D perhaps matches TRBD2 (5 bases). CDR1 and CDR2 (germline): MNHEY, SVGAGI. V was shortened by 6 bases and J by 1 base, with 13 bases between the two germline ends. This CDR3 region has 14 residues. This CDR3 is CASSRSRGSYEQYF. Written as DNA, the CDR3 is TGTGCCAGCAGCCGATCCCGGGGTTCCTACGAGCAGTACTTC.

The J gene is TRBJ2-5, the V gene TRBV5-4; D is perhaps TRBD2 (7 bases). V was cut by 9 bases and J by 5 bases, with 29 bases left in between. The CDR3 is made up of 17 amino acids. The germline CDR1 and CDR2 sequences are SGHNT and YYREEE (reference sequence). As DNA, the CDR3 is TGTGCCACCAACCTTCTTGGGGGGCGGGGGCGCGGGGAGACCCAGTACTTC. Translation gives CATNLLGGRGRGETQYF.